What follows is one TCR beta chain and its context. Antigen specificity is unknown. The data originate from a study of CXCR3-negative and CXCR3-positive naive CD8 T cells. All TRB cDNA libraries came from 5' RACE performed with UMI labels. TCRdb reprocessed the 5' RACE reads and keeps a single row for each CDR3 protein, giving no DNA. This table lists about 41,000 distinct CDR3 sequences. Study results and caveats: Naive CXCR3-positive and CXCR3-negative cells shared similar TRBV-TRBJ usage, unlike memory cells. Comparably high diversity marked both naive subsets, whereas memory CD8+ cells had much lower diversity.

Definition of naive CD8+ T cells rested on a CD45RO-CCR7+CD27+CD95- profile. CDR3 length equals 15 residues. From germline, CDR1 is MNHNY and CDR2 SVGAGI (reference sequence). The sample taken for sequencing was naive CXCR3- CD8+ T cells from blood. Subset described: CD45RO-CCR7+CD27+CD95- naive CD8+ T cells lacking CXCR3 (TNR3-). J is TRBJ2-5 and V is TRBV6-6; as DNA is missing, the TRBD2 call by TCRdb cannot be tested. This TCR was sampled from a human donor in good health. Some clones in this sample may be carry-over from other donors' samples. The CDR3 loop reads CASSPRTNYQETQYF.